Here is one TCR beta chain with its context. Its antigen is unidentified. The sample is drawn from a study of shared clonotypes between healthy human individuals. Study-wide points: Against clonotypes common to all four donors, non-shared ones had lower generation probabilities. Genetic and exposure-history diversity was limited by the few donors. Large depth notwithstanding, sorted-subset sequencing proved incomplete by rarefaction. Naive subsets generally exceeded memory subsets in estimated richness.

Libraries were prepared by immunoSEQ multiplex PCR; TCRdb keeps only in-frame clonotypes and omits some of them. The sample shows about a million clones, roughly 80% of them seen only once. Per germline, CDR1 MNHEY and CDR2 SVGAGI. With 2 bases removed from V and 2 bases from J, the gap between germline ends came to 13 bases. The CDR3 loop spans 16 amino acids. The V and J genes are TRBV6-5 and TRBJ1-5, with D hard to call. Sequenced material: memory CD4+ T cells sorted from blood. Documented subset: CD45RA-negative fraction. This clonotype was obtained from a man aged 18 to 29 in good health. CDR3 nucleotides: TGTGCCAGCAGTTACAGGTGGCCGTCGGGCAATCAGCCCCAGCATTTT. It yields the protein CASSYRWPSGNQPQHF.